Presented here are 23 T cell receptor beta chains from one specimen sequenced in a study of identical twins. MiXCR, run by TCRdb on the 5' RACE reads, gives a single entry per CDR3 protein. The table lists 200,000 to 250,000 distinct CDR3 sequences, roughly a tenth of them singletons, with about 9% in the top ten. Material for sequencing was memory T cells sorted from blood. The receptors come from a man over 45 in good health.

Ten or more counts support this clonotype. This chain uses TRBV12-3 or TRBV12-4 with TRBJ1-5; no definite D call. Trimming took off 1 base at V and 3 bases at J, with 4 bases between the two ends. The CDR3 length is 13 residues. This CDR3 is CASSLGYNQPQHF. In DNA form, the CDR3 reads TGTGCCAGCAGTTTAGGGTACAATCAGCCCCAGCATTTT.

The chain links TRBV20-1 to TRBJ2-7; the match to TRBD1 covers 9 bases. J gave up 6 bases and V 2 bases, and 14 bases lay outside the gene matches. Germline V gene data show CDR1 as DFQATT and CDR2 as SNEGSKA (reference sequence). This CDR3 is built from 16 residues. CDR3 region: CSARFSDRGNRGEQYF. In DNA, the CDR3 is TGCAGTGCTAGATTTTCCGACAGGGGGAACAGGGGCGAGCAGTACTTC.

This clonotype was picked up many times. The V gene is TRBV27, the J gene TRBJ2-7; 8 bases are a match to TRBD2. The length of the CDR3 is 14 residues. The V segment lost 0 bases and the J segment 6 bases; nucleotides outside the gene matches: 4. Germline CDR1 is MNHEY and CDR2 is SMNVEV (reference sequence). This CDR3 reads CASSLSREGLEQYF. The CDR3 DNA reads as TGTGCCAGCAGTTTATCTCGGGAGGGCCTCGAGCAGTACTTC.

This clonotype was counted many times. The chain has TRBV29-1 and TRBJ1-2; 8 nucleotides agree with TRBD1. Germline V lookup: CDR1 SQVTM, CDR2 ANQGSEA. The CDR3 runs 14 residues. J gave up 6 bases and V 3 bases, and 9 bases lay outside the gene matches. The CDR3 loop reads CSVDDGQGLNGYTF. The CDR3 DNA follows: TGCAGCGTTGATGATGGACAGGGTTTGAATGGCTACACCTTC. Looking up the rest from reference TRBV29-1 and TRBJ1-2 gives the full variable domain: SAVISQKPSRDICQRGTSLTIQCQVDSQVTMMFWYRQQPGQSLTLIATANQGSEATYESGFVIDKFPISRPNLTFSTLTVSNMSPEDSSIYLCSVDDGQGLNGYTFGSGTRLTVV.

This clonotype was found many times. V and J are TRBV6-6 and TRBJ1-2, with D possibly TRBD1 on 6 matching bases. Trimming shortened V by 8 bases and J by 4 bases, and 14 bases separated the two germline ends. This CDR3 has 13 residues. Germline CDR1 is MNHNY and CDR2 is SVGAGI (reference sequence). The CDR3 here is CASGAGVLYGYTF. DNA for the CDR3: TGTGCCAGCGGGGCAGGGGTCCTCTATGGCTACACCTTC.

This chain joins TRBV4-3 and TRBJ2-3; 11 bases agree with TRBD2. The CDR3 loop spans 19 amino acids. V trimming: 2 bases; J trimming: 0 bases; junction bases outside the gene matches: 10. Looked up from germline, CDR1 is LGHNA and CDR2 is YSLEER. The CDR3: CASSQLAGGPRGSTDTQYF. The CDR3 nucleotides are TGCGCCAGCAGCCAACTAGCGGGAGGCCCCAGGGGGAGCACAGATACGCAGTATTTT.

Only a few counts were recorded for this clonotype. The V and J genes are TRBV4-3 and TRBJ2-7; TRBD2 aligns across 7 bases. J lost 2 bases, V lost 4 bases, and 5 bases had no gene match. This CDR3 region has 14 residues. The V gene's germline CDR1 is LGHNA and CDR2 YSLEER. The DNA of the CDR3 is TGCGCCAGCAGCCTCGGGGCGGGAGCCTACGAGCAGTACTTC. Translating it yields CASSLGAGAYEQYF.

This clonotype appeared a few times. The chain employs TRBV5-4 and TRBJ2-7, with D hard to call. The CDR3 has 12 residues. V lost 2 bases to trimming and J lost 0 bases, with 3 bases between them. Germline CDR1 SGHNT, CDR2 YYREEE (reference sequence). The CDR3 loop is CASSFHSYEQYF. DNA for the CDR3: TGTGCCAGCAGCTTTCACTCCTACGAGCAGTACTTC.

V usage is TRBV3-1 and J usage is TRBJ2-3, with a tentative D call TRBD2 (6 bases). The CDR3 consists of 16 residues. Germline V lookup: CDR1 LGHDT, CDR2 YNNKEL (reference sequence). V was cut by 1 base and J by 0 bases, with 11 bases left in between. The CDR3: CASSQGVAGSTDTQYF. DNA of the CDR3: TGTGCCAGCAGCCAAGGGGTTGCGGGAAGCACAGATACGCAGTATTTT.

This clonotype was recorded many times. The chain recombines TRBV2 with TRBJ2-2; D uncertain. Germline CDR1 SNHLY, CDR2 FYNNEI. V was trimmed by 8 bases and J by 5 bases, leaving 3 bases between them. There are 10 residues in the CDR3. CDR3 region: CASGTGELFF. In DNA form, the CDR3 reads TGTGCCAGCGGGACCGGGGAGCTGTTTTTT.

Ten or more counts support this clonotype. The CDR3 protein is CATSYGPAQLAFF. As DNA, the CDR3 is TGTGCCACCAGCTATGGGCCCGCCCAGTTGGCTTTCTTT. The V and J genes are TRBV15 and TRBJ1-1; D is unresolved. V was clipped by 5 bases and J by 11 bases, with 18 bases between them. The CDR3 consists of 13 residues. Germline CDR1 reads LNHNV; CDR2 reads YYDKDF (reference sequence).

The genes are TRBV20-1 and TRBJ1-5; D is unresolved. The CDR3 runs 15 residues. V lost 0 bases, J lost 4 bases, and 13 bases lay in between. Germline-derived CDR1 and CDR2 are DFQATT and SNEGSKA (reference sequence). The CDR3 loop is CSARDPWDRNQPQHF. The CDR3 bases are TGCAGTGCTAGAGATCCGTGGGATAGAAATCAGCCCCAGCATTTT.

A few counts support this clonotype. This chain connects TRBV5-5 to TRBJ1-2; a weak D match, TRBD1 (6 bases). V dropped 0 bases and J dropped 6 bases, with 18 bases sitting between them. CDR3 size: 16 residues. The germline V gene has CDR1 SGHKS and CDR2 YYEKEE (reference sequence). The CDR3 DNA is TGTGCCAGCAGCTTGGGGTATACGGGGCAGGGGAATGGCTACACCTTC. As protein: CASSLGYTGQGNGYTF.

This clonotype appeared many times. The gene calls are TRBV11-2 and TRBJ2-1; a weak D match, TRBD2 (6 bases). From germline, CDR1 is SGHAT and CDR2 FQNNGV. Trimming left V 0 bases short and J 2 bases short, with 11 bases between. The CDR3 is made up of 16 amino acids. The CDR3 reads CASSLDLGTPYNEQFF. CDR3 DNA: TGTGCCAGCAGCTTAGATCTTGGGACTCCCTACAATGAGCAGTTCTTC.

The chain employs TRBV14 and TRBJ2-1; D is possibly TRBD2 (5 bases). Per germline, CDR1 SGHDN and CDR2 FVKESK. This CDR3 spans 15 amino acids. V lost 0 bases and J 8 bases, leaving 14 bases between the germline ends. The CDR3 sequence is CASSQERPSIDEQFF. DNA for the CDR3: TGTGCCAGCAGCCAAGAACGACCTAGCATCGATGAGCAGTTCTTC.

In its sample, this clonotype was seen a few times. This chain links TRBV7-2 with TRBJ2-3; D is ambiguous. V shed 0 bases and J shed 6 bases, with 10 bases lying between them. The germline gives CDR1 SGHTA, CDR2 FQGNSA. The CDR3 length is 14 residues. Here the CDR3 DNA reads TGTGCCAGCAGCTTAGCTCGCTTTGCTGATACGCAGTATTTT. Its protein is CASSLARFADTQYF.

This clonotype was recorded at least ten times. The chain links TRBV2 to TRBJ2-1; D is unresolved. V was cut by 2 bases and J by 7 bases, with 15 bases left in between. This CDR3 comprises 15 residues. The V gene's germline CDR1 is SNHLY and CDR2 FYNNEI. The CDR3 nucleotides are TGTGCCAGCAGTGAATTACGTATTCCTAGGAATGAGCAGTTCTTC. Its protein product is CASSELRIPRNEQFF.

This clonotype came up many times. CDR3 in amino acids: CAISENGRGADTQYF. The CDR3 DNA reads as TGTGCCATCAGTGAGAATGGCCGGGGGGCAGATACGCAGTATTTT. The chain employs TRBV10-3 and TRBJ2-3; 7 nucleotides align to TRBD2. The germline gives CDR1 ENHRY, CDR2 SYGVKD. V shed 2 bases and J 4 bases; nucleotides not matched to a gene: 6. The CDR3 is made up of 15 amino acids.

This clonotype was observed a handful of times. The CDR3 region is CATSRQTGGYNEQFF. DNA for the CDR3: TGTGCCACCAGCAGACAGACAGGGGGGTACAATGAGCAGTTCTTC. This chain connects TRBV15 to TRBJ2-1; 9 bases match TRBD1. The CDR3 length is 15 residues. CDR1 and CDR2 from the germline V gene are LNHNV and YYDKDF (reference sequence). V trimming: 2 bases; J trimming: 4 bases; junction bases outside the gene matches: 3.

This clonotype appeared many times. The V and J genes are TRBV3-1 and TRBJ2-7; D is unresolved. Trimming took 4 bases from V and 5 from J, leaving 15 bases between them. This CDR3 comprises 14 residues. CDR1 and CDR2 (germline): LGHDT, YNNKEL (reference sequence). CDR3 nucleotides: TGTGCCAGCAGCCCGACGACCCCGGCAAACGAGCAGTACTTC. Translated, it gives CASSPTTPANEQYF.

This chain joins TRBV7-2 and TRBJ1-4; 7 nucleotides agree with TRBD1. Germline V gene lookup returns CDR1 SGHTA and CDR2 FQGNSA. The junction had 7 bases not matched to a gene; V was cut back by 5 bases and J by 7 bases. The CDR3 contains 14 residues. The CDR3 nucleotides are TGTGCCAGCAGCAAGACAGGGACAGTTGAAAAACTGTTTTTT. It encodes CASSKTGTVEKLFF.

This clonotype was seen many times. The genes are TRBV5-6 and TRBJ2-7; no reliable D call. Germline V CDR1 and CDR2: SGHDT, YYEEEE. The CDR3 is made up of 12 amino acids. Trimming stripped 1 base from V and 2 bases from J, with 4 bases between. The CDR3 loop is CASSLNPYEQYF. CDR3 sequence (DNA): TGTGCCAGCAGCTTGAACCCCTACGAGCAGTACTTC.

In this sample, this clonotype turned up many times. The chain joins TRBV27 to TRBJ1-1; D gene unclear. Germline V CDR1 and CDR2: MNHEY, SMNVEV (reference sequence). This CDR3 spans 14 amino acids. The V end was cut by 3 bases, the J end by 5 bases, with 13 bases between. CDR3 in DNA: TGTGCCAGCAGTTTTGCTGGAGGGCGGACTGAAGCTTTCTTT. This sequence encodes CASSFAGGRTEAFF.